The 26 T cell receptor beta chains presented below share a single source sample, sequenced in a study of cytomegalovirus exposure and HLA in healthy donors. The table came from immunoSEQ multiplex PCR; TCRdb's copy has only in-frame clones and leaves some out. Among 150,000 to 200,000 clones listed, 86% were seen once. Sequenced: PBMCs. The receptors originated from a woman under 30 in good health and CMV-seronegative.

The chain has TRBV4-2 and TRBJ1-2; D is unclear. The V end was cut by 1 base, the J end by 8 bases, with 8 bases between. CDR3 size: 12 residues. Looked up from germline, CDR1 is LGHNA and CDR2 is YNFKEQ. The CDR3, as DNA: TGTGCCAGCAGCCAAGGACGAGGGGGCTACACCTTC. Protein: CASSQGRGGYTF.

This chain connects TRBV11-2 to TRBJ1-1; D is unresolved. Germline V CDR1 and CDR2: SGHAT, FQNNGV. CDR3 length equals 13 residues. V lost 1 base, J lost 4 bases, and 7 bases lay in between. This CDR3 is CASSLVRSTEAFF. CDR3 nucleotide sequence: TGTGCCAGCAGCTTAGTAAGGAGCACTGAAGCTTTCTTT.

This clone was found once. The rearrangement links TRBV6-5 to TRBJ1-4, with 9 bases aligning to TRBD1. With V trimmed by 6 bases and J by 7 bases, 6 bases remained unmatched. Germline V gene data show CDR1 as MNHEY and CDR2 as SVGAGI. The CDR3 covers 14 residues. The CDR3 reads CASSTTGGSEKLFF. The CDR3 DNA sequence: TGTGCCAGCAGCACGACAGGGGGTAGTGAAAAACTGTTTTTT.

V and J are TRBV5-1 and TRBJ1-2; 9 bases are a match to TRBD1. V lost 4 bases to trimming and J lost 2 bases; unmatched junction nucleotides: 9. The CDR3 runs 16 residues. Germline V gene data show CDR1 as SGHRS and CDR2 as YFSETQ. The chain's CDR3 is CASSPGTGMGNYGYTF. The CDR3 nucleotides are TGCGCCAGCAGCCCCGGGACAGGGATGGGGAACTATGGCTACACCTTC.

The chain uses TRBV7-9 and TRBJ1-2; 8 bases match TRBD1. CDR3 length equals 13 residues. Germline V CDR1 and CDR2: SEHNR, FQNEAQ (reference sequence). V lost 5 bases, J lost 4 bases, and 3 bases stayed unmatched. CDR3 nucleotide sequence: TGTGCCAGCAGCCCCGGGACAGGCTATGGCTACACCTTC. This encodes CASSPGTGYGYTF.

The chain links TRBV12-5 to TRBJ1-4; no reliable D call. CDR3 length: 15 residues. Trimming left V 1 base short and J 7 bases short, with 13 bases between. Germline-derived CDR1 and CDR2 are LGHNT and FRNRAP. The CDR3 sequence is CASGLASGRGEKLFF. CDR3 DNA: TGTGCTAGTGGTTTGGCGAGCGGGCGCGGTGAAAAACTGTTTTTT.

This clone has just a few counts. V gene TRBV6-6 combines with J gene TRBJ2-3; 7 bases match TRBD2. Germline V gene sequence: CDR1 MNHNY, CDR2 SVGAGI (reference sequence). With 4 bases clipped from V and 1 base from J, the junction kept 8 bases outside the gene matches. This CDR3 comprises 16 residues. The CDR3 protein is CASSFTRGGGTDTQYF. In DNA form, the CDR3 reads TGTGCCAGCAGTTTCACGAGGGGAGGGGGCACAGATACGCAGTATTTT.

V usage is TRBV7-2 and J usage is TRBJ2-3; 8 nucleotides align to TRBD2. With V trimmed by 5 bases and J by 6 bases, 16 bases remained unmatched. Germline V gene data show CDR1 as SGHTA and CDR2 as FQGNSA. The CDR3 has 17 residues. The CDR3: CASSPSRTSQLLDTQYF. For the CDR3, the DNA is TGTGCCAGCAGCCCCAGTAGGACTAGCCAGCTCCTGGATACGCAGTATTTT.

CDR3 sequence (DNA): TGTGCCAGCAGCTTCAGCTCCGGACAGAGCTCCTACAATGAGCAGTTCTTC. Its protein is CASSFSSGQSSYNEQFF. This rearrangement joins TRBV7-8 to TRBJ2-1, with a possible D match to TRBD1 (6 bases). V shed 3 bases and J shed 0 bases, with 15 bases lying between them. In germline, CDR1 is SGHVS, CDR2 FQNEAQ. This CDR3 has 17 residues.

The CDR3 DNA follows: TGTGCCAGCAGACGGCAAGGGGGTTGGGCCGAGCAGTACTTC. It codes for CASRRQGGWAEQYF. The chain recombines TRBV27 with TRBJ2-7, with D possibly TRBD1 on 6 matching bases. V lost 6 bases, J lost 6 bases, and 18 bases lay in between. The CDR3 is 14 residues long. The germline V gene has CDR1 MNHEY and CDR2 SMNVEV (reference sequence).

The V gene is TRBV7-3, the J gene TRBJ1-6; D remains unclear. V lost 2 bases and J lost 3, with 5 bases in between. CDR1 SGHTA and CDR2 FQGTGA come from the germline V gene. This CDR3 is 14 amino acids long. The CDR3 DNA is TGTGCCAGCAGCTTACGTAACTATAATTCACCCCTCCACTTT. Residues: CASSLRNYNSPLHF.

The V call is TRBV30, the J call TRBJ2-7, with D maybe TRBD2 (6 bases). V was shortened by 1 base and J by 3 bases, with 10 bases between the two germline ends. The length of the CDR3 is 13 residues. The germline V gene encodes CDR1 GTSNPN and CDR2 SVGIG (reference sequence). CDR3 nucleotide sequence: TGTGCCTGGAGTGGGGGGGATGGCTACGAGCAGTACTTC. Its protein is CAWSGGDGYEQYF.

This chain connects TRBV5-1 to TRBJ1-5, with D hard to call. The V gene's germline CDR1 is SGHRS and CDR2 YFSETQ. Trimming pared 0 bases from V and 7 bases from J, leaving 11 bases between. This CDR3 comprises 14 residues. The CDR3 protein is CASSLELSSQPQHF. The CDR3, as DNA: TGCGCCAGCAGCTTGGAATTGTCATCCCAGCCCCAGCATTTT.

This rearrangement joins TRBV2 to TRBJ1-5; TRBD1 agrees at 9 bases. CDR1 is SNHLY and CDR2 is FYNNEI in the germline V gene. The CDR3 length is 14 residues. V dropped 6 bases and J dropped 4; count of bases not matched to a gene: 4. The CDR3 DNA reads TGTGCCAGCAGCAGGACAGGGGTAAATCAGCCCCAGCATTTT. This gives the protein CASSRTGVNQPQHF.

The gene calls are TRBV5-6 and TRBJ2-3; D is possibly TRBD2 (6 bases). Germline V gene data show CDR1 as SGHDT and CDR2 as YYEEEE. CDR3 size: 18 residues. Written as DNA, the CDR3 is TGTGTCTCCGGGGTCCTCGCCAAGGGAGGCGGGAGCACAGATACGCAGTATTTT. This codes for CVSGVLAKGGGSTDTQYF.

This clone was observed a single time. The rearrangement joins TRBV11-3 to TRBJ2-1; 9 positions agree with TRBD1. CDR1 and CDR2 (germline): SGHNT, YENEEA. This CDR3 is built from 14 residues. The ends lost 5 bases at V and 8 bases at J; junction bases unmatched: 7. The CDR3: CASSPQGANDEQFF. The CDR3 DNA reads TGTGCCAGCAGCCCACAGGGGGCGAACGATGAGCAGTTCTTC.

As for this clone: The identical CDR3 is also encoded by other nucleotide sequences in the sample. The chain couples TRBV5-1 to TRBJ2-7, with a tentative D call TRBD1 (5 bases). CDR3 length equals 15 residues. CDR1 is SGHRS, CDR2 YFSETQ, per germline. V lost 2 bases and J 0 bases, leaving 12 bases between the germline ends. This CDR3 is CASSLGQGASYEQYF. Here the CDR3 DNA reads TGCGCCAGCAGCTTAGGACAAGGGGCCTCCTACGAGCAGTACTTC.

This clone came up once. The CDR3 coding sequence is TGCGCCAGCAGCCAAGAGTACCGAACTGGATTGGGAGGGTTGGCGTACGAGCAGTACTTC. This sequence encodes CASSQEYRTGLGGLAYEQYF. The chain combines TRBV4-1 with TRBJ2-7; 7 bases match TRBD2. V was pared by 0 bases and J by 4 bases, with 21 bases of the junction left unmatched. The length of the CDR3 is 20 residues. Germline CDR1 is MGHRA and CDR2 is YSYEKL.

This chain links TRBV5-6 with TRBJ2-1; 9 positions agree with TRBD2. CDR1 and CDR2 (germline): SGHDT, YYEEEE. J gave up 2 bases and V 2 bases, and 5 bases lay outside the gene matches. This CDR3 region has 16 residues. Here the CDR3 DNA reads TGTGCCAGCAGCTTTTATAGCGGGGGCACCTACAATGAGCAGTTCTTC. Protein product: CASSFYSGGTYNEQFF.

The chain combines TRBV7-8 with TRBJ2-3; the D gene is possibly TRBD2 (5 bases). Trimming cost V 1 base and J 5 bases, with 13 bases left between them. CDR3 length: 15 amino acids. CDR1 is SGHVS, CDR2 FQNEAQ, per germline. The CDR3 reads CASSLGAAAGDTQYF. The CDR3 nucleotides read TGTGCCAGCAGCTTAGGGGCCGCCGCGGGAGATACGCAGTATTTT. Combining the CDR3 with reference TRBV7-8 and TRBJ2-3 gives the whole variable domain GAGVSQSPRYKVAKRGQDVALRCDPISGHVSLFWYQQALGQGPEFLTYFQNEAQLDKSGLPSDRFFAERPEGSVSTLKIQRTQQEDSAVYLCASSLGAAAGDTQYFGPGTRLTVL.

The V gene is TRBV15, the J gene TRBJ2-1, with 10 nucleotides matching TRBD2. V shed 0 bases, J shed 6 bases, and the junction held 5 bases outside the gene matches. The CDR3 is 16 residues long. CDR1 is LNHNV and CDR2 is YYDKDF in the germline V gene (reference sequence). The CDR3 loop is CATSREGLAVGNEQFF. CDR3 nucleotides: TGTGCCACCAGCAGAGAAGGACTAGCGGTGGGCAATGAGCAGTTCTTC. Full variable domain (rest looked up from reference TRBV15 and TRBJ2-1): DAMVIQNPRYQVTQFGKPVTLSCSQTLNHNVMYWYQQKSSQAPKLLFHYYDKDFNNEADTPDNFQSRRPNTSFCFLDIRSPGLGDTAMYLCATSREGLAVGNEQFFGPGTRLTVL.

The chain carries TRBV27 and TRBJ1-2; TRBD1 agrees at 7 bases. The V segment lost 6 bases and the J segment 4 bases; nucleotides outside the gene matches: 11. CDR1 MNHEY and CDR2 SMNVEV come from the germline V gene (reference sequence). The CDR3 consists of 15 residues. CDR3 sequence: CASRPNPGQPYGYTF. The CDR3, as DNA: TGTGCCAGCAGACCGAATCCGGGACAGCCCTATGGCTACACCTTC.

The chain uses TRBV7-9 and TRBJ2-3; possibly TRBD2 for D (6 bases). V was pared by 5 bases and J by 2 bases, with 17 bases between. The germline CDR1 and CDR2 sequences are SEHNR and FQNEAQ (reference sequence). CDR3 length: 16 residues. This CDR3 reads CASSPRAGPNTDTQYF. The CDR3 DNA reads TGTGCCAGCAGCCCCCGTGCGGGACCGAACACAGATACGCAGTATTTT.

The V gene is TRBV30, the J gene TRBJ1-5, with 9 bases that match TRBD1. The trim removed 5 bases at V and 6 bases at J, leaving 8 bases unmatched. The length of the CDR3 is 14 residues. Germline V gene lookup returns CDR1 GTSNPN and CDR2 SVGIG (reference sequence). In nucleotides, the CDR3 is TGTGCCTGGGGAACCGGGACAGGGAGTCAGCCCCAGCATTTT. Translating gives CAWGTGTGSQPQHF.

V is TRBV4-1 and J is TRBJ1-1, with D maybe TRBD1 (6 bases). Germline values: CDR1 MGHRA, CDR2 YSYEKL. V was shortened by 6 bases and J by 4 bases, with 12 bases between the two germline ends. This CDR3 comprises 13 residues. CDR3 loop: CASRPGEGTEAFF. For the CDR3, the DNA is TGCGCCAGCAGGCCAGGGGAGGGCACTGAAGCTTTCTTT.

For the CDR3, the DNA is TGTGCCAGTAGGGGACAGGGGACCTACAATGAGCAGTTCTTC. Amino acid sequence: CASRGQGTYNEQFF. The V call is TRBV19, the J call TRBJ2-1; 10 bases line up with TRBD1. Per the germline V gene, CDR1 is LNHDA and CDR2 is SQIVND (reference sequence). The CDR3 spans 14 residues. The V segment lost 6 bases and the J segment 2 bases; nucleotides outside the gene matches: 1.